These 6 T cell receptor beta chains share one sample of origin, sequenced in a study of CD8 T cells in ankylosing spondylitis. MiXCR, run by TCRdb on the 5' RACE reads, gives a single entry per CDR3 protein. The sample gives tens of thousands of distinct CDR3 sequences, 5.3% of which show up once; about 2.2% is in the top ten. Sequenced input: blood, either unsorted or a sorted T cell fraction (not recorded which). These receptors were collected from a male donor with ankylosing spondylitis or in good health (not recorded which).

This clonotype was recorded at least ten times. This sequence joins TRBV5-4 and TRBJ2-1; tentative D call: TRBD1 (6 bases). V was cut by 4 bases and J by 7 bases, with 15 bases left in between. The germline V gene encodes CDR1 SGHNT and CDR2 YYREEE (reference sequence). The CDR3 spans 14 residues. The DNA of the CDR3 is TGTGCCAGCAGCACCAGGGGATCAGGAAATGAGCAGTTCTTC. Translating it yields CASSTRGSGNEQFF. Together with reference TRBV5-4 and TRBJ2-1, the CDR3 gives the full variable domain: ETGVTQSPTHLIKTRGQQVTLRCSSQSGHNTVSWYQQALGQGPQFIFQYYREEENGRGNFPPRFSGLQFPNYSSELNVNALELDDSALYLCASSTRGSGNEQFFGPGTRLTVL.

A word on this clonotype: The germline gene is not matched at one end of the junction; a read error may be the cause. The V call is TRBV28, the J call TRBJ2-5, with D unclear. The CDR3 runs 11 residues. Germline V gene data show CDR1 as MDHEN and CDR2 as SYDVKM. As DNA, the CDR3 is TGTGCCAGCAGTTACCAAGGGACCCAGTACTTC. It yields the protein CASSYQGTQYF.

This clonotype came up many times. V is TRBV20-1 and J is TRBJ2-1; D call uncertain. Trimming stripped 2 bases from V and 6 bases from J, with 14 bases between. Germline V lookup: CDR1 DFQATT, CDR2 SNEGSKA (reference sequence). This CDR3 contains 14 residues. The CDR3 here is CSARPLTTGNEQFF. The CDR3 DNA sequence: TGCAGTGCTAGACCCCTCACGACCGGCAATGAGCAGTTCTTC.

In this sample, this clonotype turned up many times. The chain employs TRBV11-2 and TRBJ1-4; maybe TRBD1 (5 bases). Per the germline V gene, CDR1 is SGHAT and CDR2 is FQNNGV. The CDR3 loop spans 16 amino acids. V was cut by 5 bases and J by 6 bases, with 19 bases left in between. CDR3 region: CASSNVWGRRDEKLFF. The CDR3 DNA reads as TGTGCCAGCAGCAACGTTTGGGGACGGAGGGATGAAAAACTGTTTTTT. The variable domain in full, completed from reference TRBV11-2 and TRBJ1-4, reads EAGVAQSPRYKIIEKRQSVAFWCNPISGHATLYWYQQILGQGPKLLIQFQNNGVVDDSQLPKDRFSAERLKGVDSTLKIQPAKLEDSAVYLCASSNVWGRRDEKLFFGSGTQLSVL.

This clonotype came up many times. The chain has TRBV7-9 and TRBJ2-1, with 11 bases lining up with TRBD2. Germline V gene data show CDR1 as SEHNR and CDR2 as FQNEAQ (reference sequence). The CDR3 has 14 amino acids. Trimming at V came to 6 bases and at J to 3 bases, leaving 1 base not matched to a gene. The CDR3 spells CASRGLADYNEQFF. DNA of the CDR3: TGTGCCAGCAGGGGACTAGCGGACTACAATGAGCAGTTCTTC.

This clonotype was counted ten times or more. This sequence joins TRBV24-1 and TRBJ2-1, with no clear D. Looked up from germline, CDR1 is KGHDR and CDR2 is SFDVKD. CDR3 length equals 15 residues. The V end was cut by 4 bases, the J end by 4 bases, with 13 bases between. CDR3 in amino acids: CATSDPMLVYNEQFF. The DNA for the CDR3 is TGTGCCACCAGTGACCCTATGTTGGTATACAATGAGCAGTTCTTC.